Following are 19 T cell receptor beta chains from one sample sequenced in a study of blood T cell repertoires in COVID-19. The protocol was immunoSEQ multiplex PCR, while the TCRdb copy is restricted to in-frame clones and leaves out a portion. The table lists fewer than 450,000 clones, 88% of them singletons. Sequencing was performed on peripheral blood. These receptor sequences come from a woman aged 70 to 79 with COVID-19, enrolled during active disease.

This rearrangement joins TRBV28 to TRBJ2-2; TRBD2 might be the D (6 bases). The CDR3 length is 14 residues. Germline CDR1 MDHEN, CDR2 SYDVKM. The ends were cut back, 8 bases at V and 7 bases at J, with 17 bases in the middle. The CDR3 DNA follows: TGTGCCAGCGGCTCTTGGCTAGCGAGCGGGGAGCTGTTTTTT. Translated: CASGSWLASGELFF.

V usage is TRBV18 and J usage is TRBJ2-3; maybe TRBD2 (6 bases). Germline CDR1 KGHSH, CDR2 LQKENI. The V gene lost 6 bases and the J gene lost 6 bases, with 22 bases spanning the gap. This CDR3 is 16 amino acids long. CDR3 in DNA: TGTGCCAGCTCGCCAAACAACGTGGGGGGAGCGGATACGCAGTATTTT. Amino acids: CASSPNNVGGADTQYF.

The rearrangement joins TRBV10-3 to TRBJ1-5; D is undetermined. The V end was cut by 3 bases, the J end by 3 bases, with 12 bases between. The CDR3 spans 15 residues. Germline V gives CDR1 ENHRY, CDR2 SYGVKD. Here the CDR3 DNA reads TGTGCCATCAGTGATTCTGTGACATCCAATCAGCCCCAGCATTTT. It codes for CAISDSVTSNQPQHF.

This clone was seen a few times. The CDR3 loop reads CASSQDMPLATNEKLFF. The CDR3, as DNA: TGCGCCAGCAGCCAAGATATGCCCCTAGCAACTAATGAAAAACTGTTTTTT. The J gene is TRBJ1-4, the V gene TRBV4-1; no reliable D call. CDR3 length: 17 residues. Per the germline V gene, CDR1 is MGHRA and CDR2 is YSYEKL. Deletions cut 0 bases from V and 0 bases from J, with 11 bases between.

The chain employs TRBV3-1 (or the pseudogene TRBV3-2) and TRBJ2-5, with 9 bases aligning to TRBD2. Germline loops: CDR1 LGHDT, CDR2 YNNKEL (reference sequence). This CDR3 is 14 amino acids long. V dropped 4 bases and J dropped 5; count of bases not matched to a gene: 5. CDR3: CASSPGLAKETQYF. DNA of the CDR3: TGTGCCAGCAGCCCCGGACTAGCGAAGGAGACCCAGTACTTC.

The chain combines TRBV18 with TRBJ2-1, with TRBD1 matching over 9 bases. The CDR3 loop spans 13 amino acids. The germline V gene has CDR1 KGHSH and CDR2 LQKENI. Trimming cost V 3 bases and J 7 bases; bases outside gene matches: 1. This chain's CDR3 is CASSPGTGNEQFF. The CDR3 DNA follows: TGTGCCAGCTCACCGGGGACAGGGAATGAGCAGTTCTTC.

CDR3 nucleotides: TGTGCCAGCAGCTTCTCCCGAGCGCAGGGGGCTCACGGCTACACCTTC. It yields the protein CASSFSRAQGAHGYTF. V is TRBV11-2 and J is TRBJ1-2; 8 bases line up with TRBD1. The CDR3 contains 16 residues. Trimming at V came to 3 bases and at J to 8 bases, leaving 14 bases not matched to a gene. Germline CDR1 reads SGHAT; CDR2 reads FQNNGV.

V usage is TRBV5-1 and J usage is TRBJ1-3; 9 bases are a match to TRBD1. The CDR3 is 15 amino acids. The junction had 6 bases not matched to a gene; V was cut back by 5 bases and J by 3 bases. Looked up from germline, CDR1 is SGHRS and CDR2 is YFSETQ. The CDR3 loop reads CASRPGQGIGNTIYF. In DNA form, the CDR3 reads TGCGCCAGCAGACCCGGACAGGGGATTGGAAACACCATATATTTT.

The table lists this clone with a few counts. The chain combines TRBV27 with TRBJ1-2; 7 nucleotides agree with TRBD1. Per the germline V gene, CDR1 is MNHEY and CDR2 is SMNVEV (reference sequence). The ends lost 10 bases at V and 4 bases at J; junction bases unmatched: 12. The CDR3 is 14 residues long. In nucleotides, the CDR3 is TGTGCCACGCCAACCTCGGCAGGGGGCTATGGCTACACCTTC. This gives the protein CATPTSAGGYGYTF.

The table lists this clone with a count of one. The rearrangement joins TRBV27 to TRBJ1-5; no clear D gene. Germline CDR1 and CDR2: MNHEY and SMNVEV (reference sequence). CDR3 size: 15 residues. V gave up 7 bases and J gave up 0 bases, with 13 bases separating them. CDR3 loop: CASTQNIYSNQPQHF. The CDR3 bases are TGTGCCAGCACCCAAAACATTTATAGCAATCAGCCCCAGCATTTT.

This clone was counted only a few times. This chain joins TRBV7-8 and TRBJ1-1; 7 bases map to TRBD1. This CDR3 region has 14 residues. The trim removed 3 bases at V and 6 bases at J, leaving 7 bases unmatched. Germline V gene data show CDR1 as SGHVS and CDR2 as FQNEAQ. CDR3 nucleotides: TGTGCCAGCAGCTTCCCGGGACAGCAGCCTGAAGCTTTCTTT. Translation: CASSFPGQQPEAFF. The full variable domain, completed using reference TRBV7-8 and TRBJ1-1, is GAGVSQSPRYKVAKRGQDVALRCDPISGHVSLFWYQQALGQGPEFLTYFQNEAQLDKSGLPSDRFFAERPEGSVSTLKIQRTQQEDSAVYLCASSFPGQQPEAFFGQGTRLTVV.

This clone was seen only a few times. The genes are TRBV11-2 and TRBJ1-2, with 8 bases identical to TRBD1. The V segment lost 2 bases and the J segment 5 bases; nucleotides outside the gene matches: 7. CDR1 is SGHAT, CDR2 FQNNGV, per germline. The CDR3 extends over 15 amino acids. The CDR3 reads CASSLWDRSLYGYTF. The CDR3 nucleotides read TGTGCCAGCAGCTTATGGGACAGGTCTTTATATGGCTACACCTTC.

The gene calls are TRBV6-6 and TRBJ2-5; 7 bases match TRBD2. Germline lookup yields CDR1 MNHNY and CDR2 SVGAGI (reference sequence). Trimming removed 5 bases from V and 5 bases from J; junction bases left unmatched: 14. This CDR3 is built from 16 residues. CDR3 sequence: CASSLAGVAGQETQYF. CDR3 bases: TGTGCCAGCAGTCTCGCGGGGGTAGCGGGTCAGGAGACCCAGTACTTC.

This chain joins TRBV5-6 and TRBJ1-1, with D maybe TRBD1 (6 bases). Trimming took off 2 bases at V and 3 bases at J, with 8 bases between the two ends. CDR3 length equals 13 residues. CDR1 SGHDT and CDR2 YYEEEE come from the germline V gene. CDR3 loop: CASSFSGDTEAFF. In nucleotides, the CDR3 is TGTGCCAGCAGCTTCTCAGGGGACACTGAAGCTTTCTTT.

The chain is built from TRBV5-8 and TRBJ1-5; D is perhaps TRBD1 (6 bases). V shed 2 bases and J shed 2 bases, with 14 bases lying between them. Germline V gene data show CDR1 as SGHTS and CDR2 as YDEGEE. The CDR3 covers 16 residues. CDR3 residues: CASSFVQGRGNQPQHF. The CDR3 bases are TGTGCCAGCAGCTTTGTACAGGGTAGGGGCAATCAGCCCCAGCATTTT.

CDR3 protein: CSVPVDGGSGNTIYF. The CDR3 region has the DNA TGCAGCGTTCCGGTAGACGGGGGATCTGGAAACACCATATATTTT. This chain connects TRBV29-1 to TRBJ1-3; tentatively, D is TRBD1 (5 bases). The CDR3 is 15 amino acids. The germline V and J ends were trimmed by 5 bases and 1 base, with 15 bases remaining between them. Looked up from germline, CDR1 is SQVTM and CDR2 is ANQGSEA. Supplemented by reference TRBV29-1 and TRBJ1-3, the full variable domain reads SAVISQKPSRDICQRGTSLTIQCQVDSQVTMMFWYRQQPGQSLTLIATANQGSEATYESGFVIDKFPISRPNLTFSTLTVSNMSPEDSSIYLCSVPVDGGSGNTIYFGEGSWLTVV.

This sequence joins TRBV5-1 and TRBJ2-7; 7 bases are a match to TRBD1. Germline values: CDR1 SGHRS, CDR2 YFSETQ. The CDR3 is made up of 13 amino acids. The V segment lost 4 bases and the J segment 5 bases; nucleotides outside the gene matches: 6. CDR3 region: CASSITGVDEQYF. As DNA, the CDR3 is TGCGCCAGCAGCATCACAGGGGTAGACGAGCAGTACTTC.

The chain couples TRBV30 to TRBJ1-3; TRBD1 is a possible D gene (6 bases). This CDR3 comprises 12 residues. V was trimmed by 7 bases and J by 4 bases, leaving 11 bases between them. CDR1 and CDR2 from the germline V gene are GTSNPN and SVGIG (reference sequence). CDR3 region: CASRTGGNTIYF. The CDR3 region has the DNA TGTGCCTCCCGTACAGGGGGAAACACCATATATTTT.

This rearrangement joins TRBV13 to TRBJ2-7, with D uncertain. Germline CDR1 and CDR2: PRHDT and FYEKMQ (reference sequence). This CDR3 is 12 amino acids long. V lost 5 bases and J lost 4, with 9 bases in between. DNA of the CDR3: TGTGCCAGCAGCGCCGAGGCTTACGAGCAGTACTTC. Residues: CASSAEAYEQYF.